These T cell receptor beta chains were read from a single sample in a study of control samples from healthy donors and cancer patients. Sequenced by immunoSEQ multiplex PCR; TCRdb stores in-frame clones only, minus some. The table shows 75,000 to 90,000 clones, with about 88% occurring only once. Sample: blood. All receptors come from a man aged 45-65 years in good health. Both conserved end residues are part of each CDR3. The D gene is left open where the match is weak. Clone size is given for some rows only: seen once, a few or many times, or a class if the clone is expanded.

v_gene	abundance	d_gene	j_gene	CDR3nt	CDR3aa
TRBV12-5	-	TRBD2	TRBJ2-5	TGTGCTAGTGCCCCGGGGGGTTTTCGGACCCAGTACTTC	CASAPGGFRTQYF
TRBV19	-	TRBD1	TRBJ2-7	TGTGCCAGTAGTAAGACAGGGGGATCCTACGAGCAGTACTTC	CASSKTGGSYEQYF
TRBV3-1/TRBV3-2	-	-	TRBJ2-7	TGTGCCAGCAGCCAAGCCGGTTACGAGCAGTACTTC	CASSQAGYEQYF
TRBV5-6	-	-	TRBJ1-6	TGTGCCAGCAGCTTTGGTAGGGGCTCCTATAATTCACCCCTCCACTTT	CASSFGRGSYNSPLHF
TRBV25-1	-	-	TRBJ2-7	TGTGCCAGCAGTGAGGGAGTTTACGACGAGCAGTACTTC	CASSEGVYDEQYF
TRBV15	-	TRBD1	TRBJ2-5	TGTGCCACCAGCAGAGATGGTTTCACAGGGGGGGAGACCCAGTACTTC	CATSRDGFTGGETQYF
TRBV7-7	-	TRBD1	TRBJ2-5	TGTGCCAGCAGCCCGGCCGGGACAGGGGGCATGAAGACCCAGTACTTC	CASSPAGTGGMKTQYF
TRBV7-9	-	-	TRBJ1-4	TGTGCCAGCAGCGCCGACAGGACCCATAATGAAAAACTGTTTTTT	CASSADRTHNEKLFF
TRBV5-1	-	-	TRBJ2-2	TGCGCCAGCAGCACACAGGCGTCGAACACCGGGGAGCTGTTTTTT	CASSTQASNTGELFF
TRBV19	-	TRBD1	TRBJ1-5	TGTGCCAGTAGCGTGGGGACAGCCCACCAGCCCCAGCATTTT	CASSVGTAHQPQHF
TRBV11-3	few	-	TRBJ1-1	TGTGCCAGCAGCAAGACAGAGAACACTGAAGCTTTCTTT	CASSKTENTEAFF
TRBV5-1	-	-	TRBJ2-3	TGCGCCAGCAGCTTGGCATGGGACATCCTTAGAACAGATACGCAGTATTTT	CASSLAWDILRTDTQYF
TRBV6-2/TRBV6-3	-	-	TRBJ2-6	TGTGCCAGCAGTTACGGAGGGGCTGGGGCCAACGTCCTGACTTTC	CASSYGGAGANVLTF
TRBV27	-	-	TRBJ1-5	TGTGCCAGCAGTTCCCGGCCAACAGGGATCGGCAATCAGCCCCAGCATTTT	CASSSRPTGIGNQPQHF
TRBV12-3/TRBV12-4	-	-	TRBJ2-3	TGTGCCAGCCGGAGCGGGGATACGCAGTATTTT	CASRSGDTQYF
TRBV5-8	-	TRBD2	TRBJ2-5	TGTGCCAGCAGCTTGGAGGGACTAGCCCGAGAGACCCAGTACTTC	CASSLEGLARETQYF
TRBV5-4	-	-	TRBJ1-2	TGTGCCAGCAGCTTCGACAGCTCTAACTATGGCTACACCTTC	CASSFDSSNYGYTF
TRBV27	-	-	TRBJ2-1	TGTGCCAGCAGTTTAGTTGGGCAGGTGCCGACTGAGCAGTTCTTC	CASSLVGQVPTEQFF
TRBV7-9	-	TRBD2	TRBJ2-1	TGTGCCAGCAGCGGAGCCAGACTAGCGGGGGGGAGCGAGCAGTTCTTC	CASSGARLAGGSEQFF
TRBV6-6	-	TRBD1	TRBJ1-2	TGTGCCAGCAGTTTCGCCCCGACAGGGAACTTCTATGGCTACACCTTC	CASSFAPTGNFYGYTF
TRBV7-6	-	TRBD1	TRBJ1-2	TGTGCCAGCAGCTTAGCTGCCGGACAGGGGTATGGCTACACCTTC	CASSLAAGQGYGYTF
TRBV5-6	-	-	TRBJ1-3	TGTGCCAGCAGCTTGGAGCTTGATTCCTCTGGAAACACCATATATTTT	CASSLELDSSGNTIYF
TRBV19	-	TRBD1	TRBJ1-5	TGTGCCAGTAGTCCGATGGACAGGGGTGGAAATCAGCCCCAGCATTTT	CASSPMDRGGNQPQHF
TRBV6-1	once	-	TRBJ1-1	TGTGCCAGCAGTGAACGGGGGGTAAACACTGAAGCTTTCTTT	CASSERGVNTEAFF
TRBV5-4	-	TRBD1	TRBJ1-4	TGTGCCAGCAGCTTTCGACAGGGTGGTGAAAAACTGTTTTTT	CASSFRQGGEKLFF
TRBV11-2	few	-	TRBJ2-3	TGTGCCAGCAGCGCCCCTGGAGGGGTCCTTTCCACAGATACGCAGTATTTT	CASSAPGGVLSTDTQYF
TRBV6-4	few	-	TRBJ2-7	TGTGCCAGCAGTCTCGACCGGGGCGGGGAGCAGTACTTC	CASSLDRGGEQYF
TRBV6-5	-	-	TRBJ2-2	TGTGCCAGCAGTCAGAGGCAGGGAAACACCGGGGAGCTGTTTTTT	CASSQRQGNTGELFF
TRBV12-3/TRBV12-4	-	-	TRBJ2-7	TGTGCCAGCAGTTTATCTATTCGATACGAGCAGTACTTC	CASSLSIRYEQYF
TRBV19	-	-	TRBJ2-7	TGTGCCAGTAGTACTCCCTCCGGGACACCCTACGAGCAGTACTTC	CASSTPSGTPYEQYF
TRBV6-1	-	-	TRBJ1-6	TGTGCCAGCAGTGTCCGGGACCTTCGTTTTAATTCACCCCTCCACTTT	CASSVRDLRFNSPLHF
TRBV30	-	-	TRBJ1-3	TGTGCCTTATCCCAAGGGGGTGGAAACACCATATATTTT	CALSQGGGNTIYF
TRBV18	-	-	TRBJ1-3	TGTGCCAGCTCACCTTCCCTAAAGGGAAACACCATATATTTT	CASSPSLKGNTIYF